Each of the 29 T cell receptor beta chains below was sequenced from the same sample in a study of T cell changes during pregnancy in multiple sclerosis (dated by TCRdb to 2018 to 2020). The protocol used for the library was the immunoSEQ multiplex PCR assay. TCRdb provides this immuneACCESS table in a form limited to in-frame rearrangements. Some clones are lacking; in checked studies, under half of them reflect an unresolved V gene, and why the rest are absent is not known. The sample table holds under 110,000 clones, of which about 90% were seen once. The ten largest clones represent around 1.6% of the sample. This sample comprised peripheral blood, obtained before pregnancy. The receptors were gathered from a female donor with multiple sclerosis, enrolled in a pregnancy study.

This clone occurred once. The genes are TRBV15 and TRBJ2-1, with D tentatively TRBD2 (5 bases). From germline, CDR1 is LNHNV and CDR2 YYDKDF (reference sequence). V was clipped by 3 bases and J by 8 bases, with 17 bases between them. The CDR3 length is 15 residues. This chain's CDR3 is CATSRPSGRIDEQFF. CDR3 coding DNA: TGTGCCACCAGCAGGCCTTCGGGAAGGATAGATGAGCAGTTCTTC.

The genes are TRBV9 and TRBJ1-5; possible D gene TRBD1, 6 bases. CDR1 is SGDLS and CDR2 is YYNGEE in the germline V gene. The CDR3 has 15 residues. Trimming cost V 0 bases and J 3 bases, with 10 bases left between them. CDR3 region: CASSVDGQNNQPQHF. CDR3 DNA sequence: TGTGCCAGCAGCGTAGATGGACAGAACAATCAGCCCCAGCATTTT.

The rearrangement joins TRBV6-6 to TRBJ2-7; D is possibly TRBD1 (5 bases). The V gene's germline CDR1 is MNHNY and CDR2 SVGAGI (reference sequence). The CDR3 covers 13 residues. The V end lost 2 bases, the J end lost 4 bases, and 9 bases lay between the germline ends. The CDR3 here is CASSYRQPYEQYF. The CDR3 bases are TGTGCCAGCAGTTACCGACAGCCGTACGAGCAGTACTTC.

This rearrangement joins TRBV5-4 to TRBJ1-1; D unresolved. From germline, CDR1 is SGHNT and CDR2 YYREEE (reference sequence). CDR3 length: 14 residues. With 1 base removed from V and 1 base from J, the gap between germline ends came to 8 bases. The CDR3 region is CASSLRHPNTEAFF. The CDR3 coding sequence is TGTGCCAGCAGCTTGAGACACCCGAACACTGAAGCTTTCTTT.

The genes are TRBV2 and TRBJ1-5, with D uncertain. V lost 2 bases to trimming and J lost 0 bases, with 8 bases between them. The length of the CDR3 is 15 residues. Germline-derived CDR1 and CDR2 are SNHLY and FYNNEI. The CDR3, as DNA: TGTGCCAGCAGTGAACCTGCCTATAGCAATCAGCCCCAGCATTTT. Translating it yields CASSEPAYSNQPQHF.

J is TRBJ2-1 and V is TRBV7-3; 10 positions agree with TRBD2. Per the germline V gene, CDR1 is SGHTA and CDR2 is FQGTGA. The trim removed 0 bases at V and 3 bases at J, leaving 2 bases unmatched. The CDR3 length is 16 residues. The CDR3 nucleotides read TGTGCCAGCAGCTTAACGGCTAGCGGGGGCTACAATGAGCAGTTCTTC. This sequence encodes CASSLTASGGYNEQFF.

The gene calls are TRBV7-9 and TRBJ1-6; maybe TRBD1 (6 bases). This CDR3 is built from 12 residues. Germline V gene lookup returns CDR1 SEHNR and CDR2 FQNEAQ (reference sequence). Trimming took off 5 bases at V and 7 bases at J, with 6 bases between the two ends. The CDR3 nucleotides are TGTGCCAGCAGCCAGGGGAATTCACCCCTCCACTTT. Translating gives CASSQGNSPLHF.

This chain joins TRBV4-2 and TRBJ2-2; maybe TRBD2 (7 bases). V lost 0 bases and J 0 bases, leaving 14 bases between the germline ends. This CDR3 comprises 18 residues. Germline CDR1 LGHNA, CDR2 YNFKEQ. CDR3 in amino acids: CASSQEGGRNANTGELFF. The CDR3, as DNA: TGTGCCAGCAGCCAAGAGGGGGGGCGGAACGCGAACACCGGGGAGCTGTTTTTT.

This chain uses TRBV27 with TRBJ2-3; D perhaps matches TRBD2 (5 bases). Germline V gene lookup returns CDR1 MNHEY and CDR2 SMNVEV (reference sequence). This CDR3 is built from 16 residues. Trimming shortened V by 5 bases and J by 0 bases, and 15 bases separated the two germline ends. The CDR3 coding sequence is TGTGCCAGCAGTCGATTTACGAGGGCTAGCACAGATACGCAGTATTTT. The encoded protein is CASSRFTRASTDTQYF.

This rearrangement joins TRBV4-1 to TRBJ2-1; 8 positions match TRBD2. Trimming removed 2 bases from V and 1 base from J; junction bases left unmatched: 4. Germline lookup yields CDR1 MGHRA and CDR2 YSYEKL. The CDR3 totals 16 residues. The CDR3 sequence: CASSQLLAGSYNEQFF. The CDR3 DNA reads TGCGCCAGCAGCCAACTGCTAGCGGGTTCCTACAATGAGCAGTTCTTC.

DNA for the CDR3: TGTGCCAGCAGCTTAAGGGGAGGGAAAGGCTACACCTTC. Encoded protein: CASSLRGGKGYTF. The rearrangement links TRBV7-4 to TRBJ1-2; tentative D call: TRBD1 (5 bases). CDR1 is SGHVT, CDR2 SQSDAQ, per germline. V dropped 2 bases and J dropped 8 bases, with 12 bases sitting between them. The CDR3 extends over 13 amino acids.

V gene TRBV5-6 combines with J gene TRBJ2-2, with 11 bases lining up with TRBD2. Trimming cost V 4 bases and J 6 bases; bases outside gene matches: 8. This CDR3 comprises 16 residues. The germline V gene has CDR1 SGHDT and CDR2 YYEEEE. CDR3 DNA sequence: TGTGCCAGCAGCCATATAGCGGGAGGGCTCCCCGGGGAGCTGTTTTTT. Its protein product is CASSHIAGGLPGELFF.

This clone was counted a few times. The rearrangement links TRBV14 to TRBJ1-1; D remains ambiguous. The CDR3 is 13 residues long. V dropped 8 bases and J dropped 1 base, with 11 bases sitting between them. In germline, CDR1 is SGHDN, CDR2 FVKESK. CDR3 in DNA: TGTGCCAGCTCCCCGGGTAGGAACACTGAAGCTTTCTTT. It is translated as CASSPGRNTEAFF.

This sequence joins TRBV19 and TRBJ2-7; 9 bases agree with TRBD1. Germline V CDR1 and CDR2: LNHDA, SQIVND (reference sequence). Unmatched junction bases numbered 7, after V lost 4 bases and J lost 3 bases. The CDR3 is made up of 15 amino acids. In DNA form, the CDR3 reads TGTGCCAGTAGTACGGAAGGGACAGGGTTCTACGAGCAGTACTTC. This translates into CASSTEGTGFYEQYF. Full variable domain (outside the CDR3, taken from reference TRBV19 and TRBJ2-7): DGGITQSPKYLFRKEGQNVTLSCEQNLNHDAMYWYRQDPGQGLRLIYYSQIVNDFQKGDIAEGYSVSREKKESFPLTVTSAQKNPTAFYLCASSTEGTGFYEQYFGPGTRLTVT.

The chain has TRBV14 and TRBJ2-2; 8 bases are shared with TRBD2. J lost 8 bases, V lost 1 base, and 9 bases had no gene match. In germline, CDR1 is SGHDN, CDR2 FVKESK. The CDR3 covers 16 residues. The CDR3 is CASSQVLGLGTGELFF. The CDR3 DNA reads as TGTGCCAGCAGCCAAGTATTGGGACTAGGGACTGGGGAGCTGTTTTTT. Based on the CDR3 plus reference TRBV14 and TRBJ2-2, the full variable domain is EAGVTQFPSHSVIEKGQTVTLRCDPISGHDNLYWYRRVMGKEIKFLLHFVKESKQDESGMPNNRFLAERTGGTYSTLKVQPAELEDSGVYFCASSQVLGLGTGELFFGEGSRLTVL.

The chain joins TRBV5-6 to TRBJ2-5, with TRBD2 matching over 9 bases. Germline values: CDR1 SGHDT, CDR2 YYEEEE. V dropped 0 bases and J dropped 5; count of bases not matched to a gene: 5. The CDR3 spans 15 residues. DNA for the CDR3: TGTGCCAGCAGCTTGGCGCGGGGGGGCCGGGAGACCCAGTACTTC. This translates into CASSLARGGRETQYF.

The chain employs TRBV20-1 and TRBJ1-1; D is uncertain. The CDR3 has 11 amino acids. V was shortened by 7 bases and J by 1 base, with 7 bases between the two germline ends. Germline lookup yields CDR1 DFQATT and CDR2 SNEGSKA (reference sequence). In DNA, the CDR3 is TGCAGTGTAATCCGGAACACTGAAGCTTTCTTT. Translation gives CSVIRNTEAFF.

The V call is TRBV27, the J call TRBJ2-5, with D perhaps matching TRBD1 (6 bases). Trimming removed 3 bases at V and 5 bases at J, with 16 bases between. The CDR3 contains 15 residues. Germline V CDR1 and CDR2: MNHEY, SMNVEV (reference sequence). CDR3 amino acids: CASSLVSGAWETQYF. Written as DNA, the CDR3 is TGTGCCAGCAGTTTGGTGTCAGGGGCGTGGGAGACCCAGTACTTC.

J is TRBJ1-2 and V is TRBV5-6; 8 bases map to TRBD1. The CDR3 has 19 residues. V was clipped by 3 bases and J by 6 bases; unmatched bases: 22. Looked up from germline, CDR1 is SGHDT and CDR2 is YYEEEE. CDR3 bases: TGTGCCAGCAGCTCCGTGGCCGCGGGACAGGTCCAAACTATGGATGGCTACACCTTC. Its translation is CASSSVAAGQVQTMDGYTF.

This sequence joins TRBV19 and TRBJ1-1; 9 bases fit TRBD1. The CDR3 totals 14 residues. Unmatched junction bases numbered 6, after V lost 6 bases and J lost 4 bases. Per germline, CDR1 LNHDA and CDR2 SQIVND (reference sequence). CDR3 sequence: CASSQQGARTEAFF. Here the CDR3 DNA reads TGTGCCAGTAGCCAACAGGGGGCCCGCACTGAAGCTTTCTTT.

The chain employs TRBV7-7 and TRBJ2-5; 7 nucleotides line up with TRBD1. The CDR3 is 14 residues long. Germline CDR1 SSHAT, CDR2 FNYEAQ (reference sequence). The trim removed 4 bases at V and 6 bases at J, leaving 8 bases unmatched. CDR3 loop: CASSSGTVVQTQYF. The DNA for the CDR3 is TGTGCCAGCAGCTCCGGGACAGTTGTACAGACCCAGTACTTC.

CDR3 nucleotides: TGTGCCAGTATTAAGTCGGACAGAGATTACAATGAGCAGTTCTTC. Translation gives CASIKSDRDYNEQFF. J is TRBJ2-1 and V is TRBV19; D possibly corresponds to TRBD1 (6 bases). The germline gives CDR1 LNHDA, CDR2 SQIVND (reference sequence). The CDR3 totals 15 residues. Trimming cost V 7 bases and J 4 bases, with 17 bases left between them.

The CDR3 DNA reads TGTGCCAGCAGCCACAGGGGGCTGCAAACTGAAGCTTTCTTT. Amino acid sequence: CASSHRGLQTEAFF. The chain links TRBV7-3 to TRBJ1-1, with 9 bases matching TRBD1. CDR1 is SGHTA and CDR2 is FQGTGA in the germline V gene. The trim removed 5 bases at V and 5 bases at J, leaving 6 bases unmatched. The CDR3 is 14 residues long.

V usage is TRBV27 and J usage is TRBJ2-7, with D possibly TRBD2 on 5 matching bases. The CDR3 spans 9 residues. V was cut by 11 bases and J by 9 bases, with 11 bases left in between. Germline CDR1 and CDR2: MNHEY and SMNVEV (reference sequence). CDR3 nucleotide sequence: TGTGCCGTTGGGAGAGCGCAGTACTTC. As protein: CAVGRAQYF.

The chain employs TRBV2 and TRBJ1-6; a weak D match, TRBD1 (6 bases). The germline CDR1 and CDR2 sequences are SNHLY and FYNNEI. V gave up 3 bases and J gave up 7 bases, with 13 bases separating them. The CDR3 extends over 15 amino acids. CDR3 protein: CASSETGLRNSPLHF. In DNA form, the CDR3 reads TGTGCCAGCAGTGAGACAGGACTTCGGAATTCACCCCTCCACTTT.

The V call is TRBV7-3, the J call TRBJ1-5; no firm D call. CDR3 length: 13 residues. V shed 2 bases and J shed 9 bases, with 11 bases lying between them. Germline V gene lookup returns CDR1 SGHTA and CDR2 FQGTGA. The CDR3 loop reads CASSLGGLSPQHF. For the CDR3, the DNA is TGTGCCAGCAGCTTAGGAGGCTTATCGCCCCAGCATTTT.

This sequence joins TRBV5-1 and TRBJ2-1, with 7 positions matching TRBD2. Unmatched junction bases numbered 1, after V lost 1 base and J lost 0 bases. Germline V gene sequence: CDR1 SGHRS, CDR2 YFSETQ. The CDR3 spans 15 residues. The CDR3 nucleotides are TGCGCCAGCAGCTTGCGCGGGAGCTCCTACAATGAGCAGTTCTTC. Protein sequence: CASSLRGSSYNEQFF.

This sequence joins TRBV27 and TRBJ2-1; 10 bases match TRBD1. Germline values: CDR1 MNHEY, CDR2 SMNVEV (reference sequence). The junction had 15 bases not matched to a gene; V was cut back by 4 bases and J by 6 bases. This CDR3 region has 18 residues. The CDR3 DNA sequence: TGTGCCAGCAGTTCGACAGGGGGCCCGCTTAGGGGGGGCAATGAGCAGTTCTTC. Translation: CASSSTGGPLRGGNEQFF.

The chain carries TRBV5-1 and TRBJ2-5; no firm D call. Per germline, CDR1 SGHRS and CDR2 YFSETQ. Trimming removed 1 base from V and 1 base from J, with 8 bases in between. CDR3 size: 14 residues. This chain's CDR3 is CASSLTPLQETQYF. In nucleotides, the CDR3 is TGCGCCAGCAGCTTGACACCCCTCCAAGAGACCCAGTACTTC.